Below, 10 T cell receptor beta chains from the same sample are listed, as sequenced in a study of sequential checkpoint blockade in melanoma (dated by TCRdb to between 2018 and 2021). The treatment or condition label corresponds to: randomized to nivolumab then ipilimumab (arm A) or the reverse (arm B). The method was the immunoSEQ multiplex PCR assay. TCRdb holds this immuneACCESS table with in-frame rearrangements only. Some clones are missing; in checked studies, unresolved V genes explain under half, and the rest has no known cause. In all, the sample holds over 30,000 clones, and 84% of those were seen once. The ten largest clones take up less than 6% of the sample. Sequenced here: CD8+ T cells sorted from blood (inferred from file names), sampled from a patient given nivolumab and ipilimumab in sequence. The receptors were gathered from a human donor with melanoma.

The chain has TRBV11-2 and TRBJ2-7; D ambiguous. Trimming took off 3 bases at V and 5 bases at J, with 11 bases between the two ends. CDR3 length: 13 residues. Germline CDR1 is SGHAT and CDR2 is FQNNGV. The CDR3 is CASSFHKFHEQYF. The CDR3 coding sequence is TGTGCCAGCAGCTTCCACAAGTTCCACGAGCAGTACTTC.

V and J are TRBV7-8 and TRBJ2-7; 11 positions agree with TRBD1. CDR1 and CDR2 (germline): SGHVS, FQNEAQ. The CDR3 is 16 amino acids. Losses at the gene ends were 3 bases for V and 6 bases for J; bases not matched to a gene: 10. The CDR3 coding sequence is TGTGCCAGCAGCTTGCAGTCCGGGACAGGGGGTTTCGAGCAGTACTTC. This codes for CASSLQSGTGGFEQYF.

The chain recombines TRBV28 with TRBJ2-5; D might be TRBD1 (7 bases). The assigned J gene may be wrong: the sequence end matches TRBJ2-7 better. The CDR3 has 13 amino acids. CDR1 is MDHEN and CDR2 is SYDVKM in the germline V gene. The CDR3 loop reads CASSLSGGGEQYF. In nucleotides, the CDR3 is TGTGCCAGCAGTTTATCAGGGGGAGGCGAGCAGTACTTC.

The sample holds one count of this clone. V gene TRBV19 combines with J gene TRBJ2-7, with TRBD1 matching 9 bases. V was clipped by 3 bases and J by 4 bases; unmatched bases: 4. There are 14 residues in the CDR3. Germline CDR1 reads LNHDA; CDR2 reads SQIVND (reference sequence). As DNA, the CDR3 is TGTGCCAGTAGTATTACAGGGGGCATGTACGAGCAGTACTTC. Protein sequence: CASSITGGMYEQYF.

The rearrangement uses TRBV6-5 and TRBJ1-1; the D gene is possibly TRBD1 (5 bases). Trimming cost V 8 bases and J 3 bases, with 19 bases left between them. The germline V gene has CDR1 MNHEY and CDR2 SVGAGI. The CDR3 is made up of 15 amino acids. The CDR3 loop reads CASWFVAGQYTEAFF. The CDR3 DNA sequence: TGTGCCAGCTGGTTCGTTGCCGGACAATACACTGAAGCTTTCTTT.

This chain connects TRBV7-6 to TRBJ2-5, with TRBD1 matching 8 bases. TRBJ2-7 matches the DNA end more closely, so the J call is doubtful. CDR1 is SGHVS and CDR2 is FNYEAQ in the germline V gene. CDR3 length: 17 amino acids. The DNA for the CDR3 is TGTGCCAGCAGCGAAACTCCGGACAGGGTAGGCTCCTACGAGCAGTACTTC. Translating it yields CASSETPDRVGSYEQYF.

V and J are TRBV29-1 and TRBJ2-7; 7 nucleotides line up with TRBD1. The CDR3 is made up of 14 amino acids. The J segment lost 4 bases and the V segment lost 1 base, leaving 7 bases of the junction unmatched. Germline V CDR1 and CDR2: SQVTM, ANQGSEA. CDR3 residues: CSVEAPGGLYEQYF. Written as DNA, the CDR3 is TGCAGCGTTGAAGCCCCAGGGGGTCTTTACGAGCAGTACTTC.

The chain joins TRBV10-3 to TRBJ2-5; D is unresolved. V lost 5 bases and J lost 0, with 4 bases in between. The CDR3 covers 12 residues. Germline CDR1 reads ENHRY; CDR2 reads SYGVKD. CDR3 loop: CAISQNQETQYF. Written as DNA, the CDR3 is TGTGCCATCAGTCAGAACCAAGAGACCCAGTACTTC.

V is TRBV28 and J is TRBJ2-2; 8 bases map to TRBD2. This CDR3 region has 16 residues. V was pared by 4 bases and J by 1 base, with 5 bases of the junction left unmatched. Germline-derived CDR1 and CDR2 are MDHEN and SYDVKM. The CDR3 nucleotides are TGTGCCAGCAGTTATGCCGGGACTAGGAACACCGGGGAGCTGTTTTTT. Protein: CASSYAGTRNTGELFF.

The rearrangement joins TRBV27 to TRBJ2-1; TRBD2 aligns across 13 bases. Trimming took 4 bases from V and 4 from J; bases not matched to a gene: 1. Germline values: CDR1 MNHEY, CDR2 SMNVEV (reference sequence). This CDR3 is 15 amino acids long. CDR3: CASSSGLAGYNEQFF. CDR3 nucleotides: TGTGCCAGCAGTTCGGGACTAGCGGGGTACAATGAGCAGTTCTTC.